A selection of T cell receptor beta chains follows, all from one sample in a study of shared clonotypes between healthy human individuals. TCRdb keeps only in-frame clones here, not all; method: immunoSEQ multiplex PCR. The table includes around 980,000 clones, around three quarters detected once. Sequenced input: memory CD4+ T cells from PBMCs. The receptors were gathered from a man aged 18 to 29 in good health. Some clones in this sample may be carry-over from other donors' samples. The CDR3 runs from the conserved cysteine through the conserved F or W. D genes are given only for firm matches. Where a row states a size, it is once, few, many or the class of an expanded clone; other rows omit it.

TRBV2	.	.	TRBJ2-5	TGTGCCAGCAACCAGGGAAAGGGTGAAGAGACCCAGTACTTC	CASNQGKGEETQYF
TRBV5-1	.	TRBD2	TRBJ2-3	TGCGCCAGCAGCCTAGCGCGACTAGCGGGAGGGCCAGGTCAGGTCAGCACAGATACGCAGTATTTT	CASSLARLAGGPGQVSTDTQYF
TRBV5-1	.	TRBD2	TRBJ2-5	TGCGCCAGCAGCGGGGGACTAGCGGGAGTTACCCAGTACTTC	CASSGGLAGVTQYF
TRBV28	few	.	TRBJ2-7	TGTGCCAGCAGTCGGCGGGCCACCCAAAGGGGCTACGAGCAGTACTTC	CASSRRATQRGYEQYF
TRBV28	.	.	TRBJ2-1	TGTGCCAGCAGCCCCACTAAGTTAAGCGGGCGGCCAGTACAGTTCTTC	CASSPTKLSGRPVQFF
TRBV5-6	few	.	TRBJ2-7	TGTGCCAGCAGCTCCATCTCCGGGACCGAGCAGTACTTC	CASSSISGTEQYF
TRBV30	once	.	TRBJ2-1	TGTGCCTGGAGCGAAGGACCTTCCGACTACAATGAGCAGTTCTTC	CAWSEGPSDYNEQFF
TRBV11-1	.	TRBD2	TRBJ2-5	TGTGCCAGCAGCTCCTCCGCGGTAGCGGGAACTAAGACCCAGTACTTC	CASSSSAVAGTKTQYF
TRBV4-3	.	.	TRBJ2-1	TGCGCCAGCAGCCACCCCGGCATTTCGCCCTACAATGAGCAGTTCTTC	CASSHPGISPYNEQFF
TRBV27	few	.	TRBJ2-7	TGTGCCAGCAGTTTATGGGCGACCCAAACCTACGAGCAGTACTTC	CASSLWATQTYEQYF
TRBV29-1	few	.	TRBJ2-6	TGCAGCGTTGGGGGTGCAGGGGTGGCCAACGTCCTGACTTTC	CSVGGAGVANVLTF
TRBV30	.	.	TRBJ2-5	TGTGCCTGGAGTATGCGGGTGGGAGAGACCCAGTACTTC	CAWSMRVGETQYF
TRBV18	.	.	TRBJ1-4	TGTGCCAGCTCACCCCAAGATGAAAAACTGTTTTTT	CASSPQDEKLFF